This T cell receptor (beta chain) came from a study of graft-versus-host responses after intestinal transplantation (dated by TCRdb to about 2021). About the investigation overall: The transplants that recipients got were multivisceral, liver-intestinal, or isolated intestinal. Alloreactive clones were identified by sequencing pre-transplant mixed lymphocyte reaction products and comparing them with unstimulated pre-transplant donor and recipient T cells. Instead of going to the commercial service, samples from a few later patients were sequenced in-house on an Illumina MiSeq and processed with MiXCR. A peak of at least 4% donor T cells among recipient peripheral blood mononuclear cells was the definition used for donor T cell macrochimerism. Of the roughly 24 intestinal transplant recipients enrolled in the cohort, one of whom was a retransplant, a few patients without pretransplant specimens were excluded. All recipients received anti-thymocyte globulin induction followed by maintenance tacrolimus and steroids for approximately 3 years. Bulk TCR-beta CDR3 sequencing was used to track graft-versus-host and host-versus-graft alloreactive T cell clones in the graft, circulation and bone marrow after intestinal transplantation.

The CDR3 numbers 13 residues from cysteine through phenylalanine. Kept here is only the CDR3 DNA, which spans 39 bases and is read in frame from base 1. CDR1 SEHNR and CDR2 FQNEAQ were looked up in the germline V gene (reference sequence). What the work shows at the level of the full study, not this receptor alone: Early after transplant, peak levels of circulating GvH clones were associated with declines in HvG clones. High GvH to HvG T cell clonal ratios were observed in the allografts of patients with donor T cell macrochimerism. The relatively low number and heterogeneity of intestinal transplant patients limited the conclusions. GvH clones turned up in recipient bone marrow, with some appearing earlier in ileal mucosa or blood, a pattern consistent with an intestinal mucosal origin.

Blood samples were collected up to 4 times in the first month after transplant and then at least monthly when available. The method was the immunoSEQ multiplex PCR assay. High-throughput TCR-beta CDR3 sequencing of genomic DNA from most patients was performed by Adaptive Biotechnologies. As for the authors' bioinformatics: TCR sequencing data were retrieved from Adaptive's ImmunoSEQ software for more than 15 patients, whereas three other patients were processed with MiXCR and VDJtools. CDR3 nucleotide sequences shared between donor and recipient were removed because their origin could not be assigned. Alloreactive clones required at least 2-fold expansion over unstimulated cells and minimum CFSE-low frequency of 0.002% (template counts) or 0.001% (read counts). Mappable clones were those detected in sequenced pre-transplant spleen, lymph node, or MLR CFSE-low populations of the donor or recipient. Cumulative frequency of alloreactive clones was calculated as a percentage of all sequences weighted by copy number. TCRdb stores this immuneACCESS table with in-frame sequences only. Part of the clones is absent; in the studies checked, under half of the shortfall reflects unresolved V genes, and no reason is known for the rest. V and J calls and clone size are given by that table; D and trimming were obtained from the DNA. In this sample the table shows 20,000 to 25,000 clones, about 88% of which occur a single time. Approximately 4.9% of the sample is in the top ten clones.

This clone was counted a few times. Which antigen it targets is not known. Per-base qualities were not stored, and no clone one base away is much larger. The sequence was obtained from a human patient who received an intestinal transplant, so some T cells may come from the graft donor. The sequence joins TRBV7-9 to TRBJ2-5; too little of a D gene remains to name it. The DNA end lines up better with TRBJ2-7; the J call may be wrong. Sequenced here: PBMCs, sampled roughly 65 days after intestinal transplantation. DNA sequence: TGTGCCAGCAGCACTCGGAAGGCCGACGAGCAGTACTTC. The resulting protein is CASSTRKADEQYF.